This passage covers 12 T cell receptor beta chains from one sample sequenced in a study of spatial heterogeneity in lung cancer. TCRdb reprocessed the 5' RACE reads with MiXCR, giving one entry per CDR3 protein. In the table there are 14,000 or so distinct CDR3 sequences, approximately 4.8% of which are singletons. The time point denotes: sample taken at primary tumor resection. Their target antigens are unknown. Study-wide results and limits: Tumor mutation counts were tracked by expanded intratumoral alpha and beta TCR counts.

Specimen: lung tumor tissue, collected at surgery. All receptors derive from a female donor with early-stage non-small cell lung cancer.

This clonotype was found many times. This beta chain slipped into a library made for alpha chains as a stray read, so its size is not meaningful. DNA of the CDR3: TGTGCCTGTTCCACTGGACAGATAAATCAGCCCCAGCATTTT. Translation gives CACSTGQINQPQHF. V usage is TRBV30 and J usage is TRBJ1-5; weak D call: TRBD1 (6 bases). Trimming stripped 6 bases from V and 4 bases from J, with 16 bases between. CDR1 and CDR2 from the germline V gene are GTSNPN and SVGIG (reference sequence). CDR3 length equals 14 residues.

This clonotype was seen repeatedly, ten times or more. The library was built for alpha chains, so this beta chain is an off-target read and its size means little. The chain employs TRBV19 and TRBJ2-5; D unresolved. Germline CDR1 and CDR2: LNHDA and SQIVND (reference sequence). There are 11 residues in the CDR3. Trimming shortened V by 5 bases and J by 4 bases, and 5 bases separated the two germline ends. CDR3 amino acids: CASSERETQYF. The CDR3, as DNA: TGTGCCAGTAGTGAGCGAGAGACCCAGTACTTC. The variable domain in full, with the rest retrieved from reference TRBV19 and TRBJ2-5, is DGGITQSPKYLFRKEGQNVTLSCEQNLNHDAMYWYRQDPGQGLRLIYYSQIVNDFQKGDIAEGYSVSREKKESFPLTVTSAQKNPTAFYLCASSERETQYFGPGTRLLVL.

This clonotype was seen many times. This beta chain lies outside the target of a library built for alpha chains; its clone size means little. This chain joins TRBV12-3 or TRBV12-4 and TRBJ1-4; 10 positions agree with TRBD1. The CDR3 totals 14 residues. J was trimmed by 6 bases and V by 7 bases; bases with no gene match: 5. For the CDR3, the DNA is TGTGCCAGCACCCCGGGACAGGGGTATGAAAAACTGTTTTTT. Translating gives CASTPGQGYEKLFF.

This clonotype was seen ten or more times. The size of this beta chain means little, since it is a stray read in a library made for alpha chains. The chain couples TRBV3-1 to TRBJ2-7; 8 bases agree with TRBD1. V shed 4 bases and J 3 bases; nucleotides not matched to a gene: 11. This CDR3 spans 16 amino acids. From germline, CDR1 is LGHDT and CDR2 YNNKEL (reference sequence). The CDR3 spells CASSPTGEPGIYEQYF. As DNA, the CDR3 is TGTGCCAGCAGCCCGACAGGGGAGCCGGGCATCTACGAGCAGTACTTC.

This clonotype was seen ten or more times. Little can be read into the size of this beta chain, an off-target read in a library designed for alpha chains. This chain connects TRBV24-1 to TRBJ1-2; tentatively, D is TRBD1 (5 bases). Trimming pared 4 bases from V and 5 bases from J, leaving 19 bases between. Germline CDR1 KGHDR, CDR2 SFDVKD. The CDR3 consists of 16 residues. The CDR3 nucleotides are TGTGCCACCAGTGAGACCGGGACTCCGCAAGGGTATGGCTACACCTTC. Protein product: CATSETGTPQGYGYTF.

This clonotype was found many times. For a library built for alpha chains, this beta chain is a stray read; little rests on its size. This chain joins TRBV6-1 and TRBJ1-1; a possible D gene is TRBD1 (5 bases). Trimming shortened V by 4 bases and J by 10 bases, and 16 bases separated the two germline ends. CDR1 is MNHNS and CDR2 is SASEGT in the germline V gene. This CDR3 comprises 13 residues. The CDR3, as DNA: TGTGCCAGCAGTGCCGAGGATGGGGCGAGAGCTTTCTTT. It translates to CASSAEDGARAFF.

There are a few counts of this clonotype. A library made for alpha chains picked up this beta chain off target, so its size means little. This rearrangement joins TRBV7-2 to TRBJ2-3; 15 positions agree with TRBD2. Germline V gives CDR1 SGHTA, CDR2 FQGNSA. Trimming cost V 4 bases and J 4 bases; bases outside gene matches: 6. The CDR3 sequence is 17 residues long. The CDR3 spells CASSSRTSGGAADTQYF. In DNA form, the CDR3 reads TGTGCCAGCAGCTCGCGGACTAGCGGGGGGGCCGCAGATACGCAGTATTTT. The variable domain in full, with the rest retrieved from reference TRBV7-2 and TRBJ2-3, is GAGVSQSPSNKVTEKGKDVELRCDPISGHTALYWYRQSLGQGLEFLIYFQGNSAPDKSGLPSDRFSAERTGGSVSTLTIQRTQQEDSAVYLCASSSRTSGGAADTQYFGPGTRLTVL.

This clonotype was seen repeatedly, ten times or more. As an off-target read in a library built for alpha chains, this beta chain has a frequency of little significance. The V and J genes are TRBV13 and TRBJ1-6, with 9 bases fitting TRBD1. Unmatched junction bases numbered 12, after V lost 8 bases and J lost 10 bases. Germline V gene lookup returns CDR1 PRHDT and CDR2 FYEKMQ (reference sequence). The CDR3 consists of 15 residues. CDR3: CASSTDRGIWSPLHF. CDR3 DNA: TGTGCCAGCTCAACCGACAGGGGGATTTGGTCACCCCTCCACTTT.

This clonotype was observed at least ten times. This beta chain appears as a stray read in a library generated for alpha chains; its size is not informative. The rearrangement uses TRBV12-3 or TRBV12-4 and TRBJ2-7; D may be TRBD1 or TRBD2 (5 bases each). V lost 5 bases and J lost 0, with 11 bases in between. The CDR3 length is 14 residues. For the CDR3, the DNA is TGTGCCAGCAGTGGGGCAGGGAGCTCCTACGAGCAGTACTTC. Translation gives CASSGAGSSYEQYF.

This clonotype showed up many times. A library prepared for alpha chains yielded this beta chain as an off-target read; its size is of little meaning. The V and J genes are TRBV18 and TRBJ2-2, with D unresolved. V was cut by 3 bases and J by 0 bases, with 5 bases left in between. CDR3 size: 14 residues. Germline CDR1 KGHSH, CDR2 LQKENI. Here the CDR3 reads CASSPLTNTGELFF. The CDR3 region has the DNA TGTGCCAGCTCACCCCTCACGAACACCGGGGAGCTGTTTTTT.

In this sample, this clonotype turned up many times. This beta chain appears as a stray read in a library generated for alpha chains; its size is not informative. This rearrangement joins TRBV5-1 to TRBJ2-7, with unresolved D. The CDR3 runs 12 residues. The germline CDR1 and CDR2 sequences are SGHRS and YFSETQ. Deletions cut 4 bases from V and 4 bases from J, with 9 bases between. In DNA form, the CDR3 reads TGCGCCAGCAGCGATGACGGGTACGAGCAGTACTTC. This gives the protein CASSDDGYEQYF.

There are many counts of this clonotype. The library was designed around alpha chains, so this beta chain is a stray read whose abundance carries little weight. The chain couples TRBV5-1 to TRBJ2-3; the match to TRBD2 covers 10 bases. V was clipped by 0 bases and J by 2 bases; unmatched bases: 3. The V gene's germline CDR1 is SGHRS and CDR2 YFSETQ. The CDR3 runs to 16 residues. CDR3 DNA: TGCGCCAGCAGCTTGGAGCTAGCGGGGGACACAGATACGCAGTATTTT. Amino acids: CASSLELAGDTDTQYF.